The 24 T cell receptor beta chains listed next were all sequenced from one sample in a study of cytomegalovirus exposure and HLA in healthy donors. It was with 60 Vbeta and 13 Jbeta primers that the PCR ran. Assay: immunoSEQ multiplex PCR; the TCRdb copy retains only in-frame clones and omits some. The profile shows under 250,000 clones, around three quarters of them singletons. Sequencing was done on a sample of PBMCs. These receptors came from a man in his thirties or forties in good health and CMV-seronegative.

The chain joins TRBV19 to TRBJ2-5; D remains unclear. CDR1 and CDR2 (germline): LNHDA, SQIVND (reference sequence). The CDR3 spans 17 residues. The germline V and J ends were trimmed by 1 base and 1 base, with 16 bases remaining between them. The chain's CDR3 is CASSIVAASRFQETQYF. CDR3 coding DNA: TGTGCCAGTAGTATAGTGGCGGCGTCCCGCTTCCAAGAGACCCAGTACTTC.

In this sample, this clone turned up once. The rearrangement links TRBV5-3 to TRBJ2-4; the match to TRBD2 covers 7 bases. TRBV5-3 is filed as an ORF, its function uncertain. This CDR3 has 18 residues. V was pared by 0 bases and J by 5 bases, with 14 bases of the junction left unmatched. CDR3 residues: CARSLVRGDEPPQNIQYF. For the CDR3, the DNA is TGTGCCAGAAGCTTGGTTCGGGGGGACGAGCCTCCCCAAAACATTCAGTACTTC.

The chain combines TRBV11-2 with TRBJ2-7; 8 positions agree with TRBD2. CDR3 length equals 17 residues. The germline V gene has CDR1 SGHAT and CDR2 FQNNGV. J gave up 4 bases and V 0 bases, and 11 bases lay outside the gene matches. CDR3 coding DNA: TGTGCCAGCAGCTTAGAAGAGGGACTAGTTGGCCAATACGAGCAGTACTTC. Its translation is CASSLEEGLVGQYEQYF.

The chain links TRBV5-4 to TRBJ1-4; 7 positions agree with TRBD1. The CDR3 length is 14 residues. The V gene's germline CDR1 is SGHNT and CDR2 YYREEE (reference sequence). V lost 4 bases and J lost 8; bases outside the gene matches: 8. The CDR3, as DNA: TGTGCCAGCAGCAAGGGACAGAATCGGGAAAAACTGTTTTTT. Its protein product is CASSKGQNREKLFF.

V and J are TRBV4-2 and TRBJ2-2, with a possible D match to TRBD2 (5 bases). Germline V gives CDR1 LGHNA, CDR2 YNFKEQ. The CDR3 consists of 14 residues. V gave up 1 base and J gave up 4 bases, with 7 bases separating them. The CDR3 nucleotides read TGTGCCAGCAGCCAAGGGCGGGCCACCGGGGAGCTGTTTTTT. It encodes CASSQGRATGELFF.

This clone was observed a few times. The CDR3 protein is CASSPGRAYEQFF. Here the CDR3 DNA reads TGTGCCAGCAGCCCAGGGAGGGCCTATGAGCAGTTCTTC. This chain links TRBV7-3 with TRBJ2-1; 7 nucleotides match TRBD2. Germline-derived CDR1 and CDR2 are SGHTA and FQGTGA. The CDR3 runs 13 residues. V shed 5 bases and J 8 bases; nucleotides not matched to a gene: 6.

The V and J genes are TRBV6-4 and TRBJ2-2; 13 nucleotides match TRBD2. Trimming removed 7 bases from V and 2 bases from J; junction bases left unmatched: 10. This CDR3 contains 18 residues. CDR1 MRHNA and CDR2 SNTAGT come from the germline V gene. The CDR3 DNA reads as TGTGCCAGCAAGAGTTGGACTAGCGGGAGCGAAAACACCGGGGAGCTGTTTTTT. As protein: CASKSWTSGSENTGELFF.

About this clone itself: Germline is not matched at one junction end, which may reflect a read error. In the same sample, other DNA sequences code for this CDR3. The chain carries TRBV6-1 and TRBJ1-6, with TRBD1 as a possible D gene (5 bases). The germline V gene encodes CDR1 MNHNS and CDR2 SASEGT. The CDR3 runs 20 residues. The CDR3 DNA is TGTGCCAGCAGTGAAGCTCAGGGCACCCCGAAACGCTCCTATAATTCGCCCCTCCACTTT. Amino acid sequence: CASSEAQGTPKRSYNSPLHF.

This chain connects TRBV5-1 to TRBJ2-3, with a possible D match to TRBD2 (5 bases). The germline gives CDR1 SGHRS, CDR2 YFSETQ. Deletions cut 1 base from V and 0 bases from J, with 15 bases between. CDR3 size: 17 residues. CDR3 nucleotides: TGCGCCAGCAGCTTGATCCCGACTTTAGCGAGCACAGATACGCAGTATTTT. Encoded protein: CASSLIPTLASTDTQYF.

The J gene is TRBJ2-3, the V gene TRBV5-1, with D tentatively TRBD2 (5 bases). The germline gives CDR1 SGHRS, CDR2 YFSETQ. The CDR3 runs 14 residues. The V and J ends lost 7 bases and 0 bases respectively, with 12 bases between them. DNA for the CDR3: TGCGCCAGCGGCCGGGGAGCTAGCACAGATACGCAGTATTTT. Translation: CASGRGASTDTQYF.

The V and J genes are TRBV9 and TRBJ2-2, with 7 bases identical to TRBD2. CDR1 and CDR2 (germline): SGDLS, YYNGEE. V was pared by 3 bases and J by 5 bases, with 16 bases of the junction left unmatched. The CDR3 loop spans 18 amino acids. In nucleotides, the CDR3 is TGTGCCAGCAGCGCCCCCGTGGGGGAGGGGATGGGGACCGGGGAGCTGTTTTTT. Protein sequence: CASSAPVGEGMGTGELFF. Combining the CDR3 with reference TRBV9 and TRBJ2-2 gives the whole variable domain DSGVTQTPKHLITATGQRVTLRCSPRSGDLSVYWYQQSLDQGLQFLIQYYNGEERAKGNILERFSAQQFPDLHSELNLSSLELGDSALYFCASSAPVGEGMGTGELFFGEGSRLTVL.

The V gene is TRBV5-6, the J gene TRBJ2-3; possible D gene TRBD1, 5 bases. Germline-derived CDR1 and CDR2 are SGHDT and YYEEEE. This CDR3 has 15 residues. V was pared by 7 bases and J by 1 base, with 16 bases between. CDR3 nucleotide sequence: TGTGCCAGCGGGGCCGGAGATGAGCGCACAGATACGCAGTATTTT. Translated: CASGAGDERTDTQYF.

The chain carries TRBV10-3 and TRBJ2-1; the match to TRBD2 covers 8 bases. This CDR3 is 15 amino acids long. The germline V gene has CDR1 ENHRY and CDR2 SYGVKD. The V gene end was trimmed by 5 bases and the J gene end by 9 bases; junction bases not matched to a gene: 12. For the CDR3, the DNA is TGTGCCATCAGTCGTGCGGGAGCTGCGGGGGGTGAGCAGTTCTTC. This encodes CAISRAGAAGGEQFF.

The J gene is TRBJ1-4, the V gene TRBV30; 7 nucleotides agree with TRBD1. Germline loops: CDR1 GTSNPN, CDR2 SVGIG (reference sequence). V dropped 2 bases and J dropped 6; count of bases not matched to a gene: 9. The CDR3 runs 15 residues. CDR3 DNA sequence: TGTGCCTGGAGTCCCCAGGGGACAGCATATGAAAAACTGTTTTTT. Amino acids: CAWSPQGTAYEKLFF.

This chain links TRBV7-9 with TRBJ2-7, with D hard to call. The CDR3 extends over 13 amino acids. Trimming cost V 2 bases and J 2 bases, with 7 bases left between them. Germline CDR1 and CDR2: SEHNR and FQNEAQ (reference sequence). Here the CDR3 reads CASSLSRTYEQYF. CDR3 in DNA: TGTGCCAGCAGCTTAAGCAGGACCTACGAGCAGTACTTC.

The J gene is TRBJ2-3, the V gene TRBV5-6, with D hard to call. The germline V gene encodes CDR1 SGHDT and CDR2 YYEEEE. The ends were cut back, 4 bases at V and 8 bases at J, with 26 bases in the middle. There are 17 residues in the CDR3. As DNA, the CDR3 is TGTGCCAGCAGCATTCCGACGGAGTCTGCCTTTTCGAGTACGCAGTATTTT. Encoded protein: CASSIPTESAFSSTQYF.

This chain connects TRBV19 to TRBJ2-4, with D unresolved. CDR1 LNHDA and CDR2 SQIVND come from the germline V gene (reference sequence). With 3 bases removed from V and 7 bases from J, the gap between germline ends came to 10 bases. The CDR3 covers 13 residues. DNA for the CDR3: TGTGCCAGTAGTATCATCCCAGCGAACATTCAGTACTTC. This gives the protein CASSIIPANIQYF.

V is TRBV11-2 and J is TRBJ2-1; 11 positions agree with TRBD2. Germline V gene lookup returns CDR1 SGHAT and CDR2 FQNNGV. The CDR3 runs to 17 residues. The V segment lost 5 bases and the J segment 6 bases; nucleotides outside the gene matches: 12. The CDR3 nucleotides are TGTGCCAGCAGCCCCGGACTAGCGGGTTTCTCCCGCAATGAGCAGTTCTTC. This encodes CASSPGLAGFSRNEQFF.

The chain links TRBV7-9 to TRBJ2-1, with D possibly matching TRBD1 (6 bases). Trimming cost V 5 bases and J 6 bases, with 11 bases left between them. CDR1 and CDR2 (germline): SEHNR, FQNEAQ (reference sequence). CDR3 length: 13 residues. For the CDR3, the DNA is TGTGCCAGCAGCCCCCAAGGGGGCAATGAGCAGTTCTTC. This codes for CASSPQGGNEQFF.

The CDR3 DNA reads as TGTGCCAGTAGTATAATCGGTGACTACGAGCAGTACTTC. Its protein product is CASSIIGDYEQYF. V gene TRBV19 combines with J gene TRBJ2-7; no clear D. CDR3 length equals 13 residues. The germline V gene encodes CDR1 LNHDA and CDR2 SQIVND (reference sequence). V gave up 2 bases and J gave up 3 bases, with 8 bases separating them.

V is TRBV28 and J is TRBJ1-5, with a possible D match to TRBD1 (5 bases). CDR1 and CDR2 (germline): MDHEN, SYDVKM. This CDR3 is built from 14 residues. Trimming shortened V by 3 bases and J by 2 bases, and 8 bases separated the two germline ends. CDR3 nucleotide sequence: TGTGCCAGCAGTTTTCAGGGTGGCAATCAGCCCCAGCATTTT. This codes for CASSFQGGNQPQHF. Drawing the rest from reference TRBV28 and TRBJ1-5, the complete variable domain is DVKVTQSSRYLVKRTGEKVFLECVQDMDHENMFWYRQDPGLGLRLIYFSYDVKMKEKGDIPEGYSVSREKKERFSLILESASTNQTSMYLCASSFQGGNQPQHFGDGTRLSIL.

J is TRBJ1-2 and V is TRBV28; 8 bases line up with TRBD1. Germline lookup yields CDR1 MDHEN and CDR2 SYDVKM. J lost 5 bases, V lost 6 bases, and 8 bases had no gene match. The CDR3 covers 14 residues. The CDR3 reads CASSLDRVFYGYTF. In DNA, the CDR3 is TGTGCCAGCAGCCTGGACAGGGTTTTTTATGGCTACACCTTC.

In nucleotides, the CDR3 is TGTGCCAGCAGTGAACCGGCGGGCAGTCAGCCCCAGCATTTT. Translation gives CASSEPAGSQPQHF. The V call is TRBV2, the J call TRBJ1-5; D ambiguous. The CDR3 sequence is 14 residues long. V was pared by 2 bases and J by 6 bases, with 11 bases between. CDR1 is SNHLY and CDR2 is FYNNEI in the germline V gene.

CDR3 loop: CASSSAGTSGIVEQYF. The CDR3 DNA reads as TGTGCCAGCAGCTCGGCGGGGACTAGCGGGATCGTCGAGCAGTACTTC. The chain couples TRBV13 to TRBJ2-7, with 13 bases lining up with TRBD2. The CDR3 consists of 16 residues. Losses at the gene ends were 4 bases for V and 6 bases for J; bases not matched to a gene: 9. Germline CDR1 PRHDT, CDR2 FYEKMQ (reference sequence). The full variable domain, in which reference TRBV13 and TRBJ2-7 provide the parts outside the CDR3, is AAGVIQSPRHLIKEKRETATLKCYPIPRHDTVYWYQQGPGQDPQFLISFYEKMQSDKGSIPDRFSAQQFSDYHSELNMSSLELGDSALYFCASSSAGTSGIVEQYFGPGTRLTVT.